The 7 T cell receptor beta chains below come from one sample, sequenced in a study of cytomegalovirus exposure and HLA in healthy donors. Primers for the PCR totalled 60 Vbeta and 13 Jbeta. Repertoires were generated with immunoSEQ multiplex PCR, while TCRdb's copy carries only in-frame clones and drops some. Of over 100,000 clones in the sample, roughly 70% were seen once. The sample consisted of PBMCs. Receptor source: a woman in her 40s in good health and CMV-seropositive.

V gene TRBV6-1 combines with J gene TRBJ2-2; 8 bases align to TRBD1. J lost 1 base, V lost 9 bases, and 4 bases had no gene match. The CDR3 is 14 residues long. Germline-derived CDR1 and CDR2 are MNHNS and SASEGT. CDR3 amino acids: CASRTGLNTGELFF. CDR3 sequence (DNA): TGTGCCAGTCGGACAGGGCTGAACACCGGGGAGCTGTTTTTT.

The chain's CDR3 is CASSLIDRDYEQYF. The DNA of the CDR3 is TGCGCCAGCAGCTTGATTGACAGGGACTACGAGCAGTACTTC. The chain recombines TRBV5-1 with TRBJ2-7, with 7 bases aligning to TRBD1. The CDR3 runs to 14 residues. V shed 1 base, J shed 3 bases, and the junction held 4 bases outside the gene matches. The V gene's germline CDR1 is SGHRS and CDR2 YFSETQ.

The chain employs TRBV9 and TRBJ2-5; 10 nucleotides match TRBD1. V was clipped by 4 bases and J by 4 bases; unmatched bases: 10. Looked up from germline, CDR1 is SGDLS and CDR2 is YYNGEE. CDR3 size: 16 residues. CDR3 in amino acids: CASSPRTGGGGETQYF. The DNA for the CDR3 is TGTGCCAGCAGCCCCAGGACAGGGGGAGGAGGAGAGACCCAGTACTTC.

This clone has only a few counts. This chain joins TRBV30 and TRBJ1-2; the D is unclear. The germline V gene has CDR1 GTSNPN and CDR2 SVGIG (reference sequence). The CDR3 contains 12 residues. Trimming left V 2 bases short and J 4 bases short, with 8 bases between. In DNA, the CDR3 is TGTGCCTGGAGTTACTTAACCTATGGCTACACCTTC. Translating it yields CAWSYLTYGYTF.

This chain connects TRBV7-9 to TRBJ2-3; 10 bases agree with TRBD2. Germline assignment: CDR1 SEHNR and CDR2 FQNEAQ (reference sequence). The trim removed 1 base at V and 1 base at J, leaving 2 bases unmatched. The CDR3 is 16 residues long. The CDR3 reads CASSLEGLAGTDTQYF. As DNA, the CDR3 is TGTGCCAGCAGCTTAGAAGGACTAGCGGGCACAGATACGCAGTATTTT.

V and J are TRBV7-9 and TRBJ1-1; D might be TRBD1 (6 bases). This CDR3 spans 10 amino acids. Germline CDR1 SEHNR, CDR2 FQNEAQ (reference sequence). CDR3 region: CSAEGEEAFF. The CDR3 region has the DNA TGTTCCGCCGAGGGGGAAGAAGCTTTCTTT.

This chain joins TRBV28 and TRBJ1-4; 9 positions match TRBD1. V lost 6 bases and J lost 5; bases outside the gene matches: 7. The CDR3 contains 15 residues. Germline V gives CDR1 MDHEN, CDR2 SYDVKM. CDR3 DNA: TGTGCCAGCAGCACGGCCGGGACAGGGAATGAAAAACTGTTTTTT. This codes for CASSTAGTGNEKLFF.